The T cell receptor (beta chain) described here comes from a study of post-analysis software for immune sequencing data. Study-wide results and caveats: Controls showed significantly higher normalized Chao1 diversity than did multiple sclerosis patients. Samples prepared in the same batch strongly co-clustered by F measure. There were several TRBV segments more frequent in patients than controls, and TRBV5-6, TRBV5-1 and TRBV20-1 were among them.

On this clonotype: As yet, its antigen is unknown.

The CDR3 consists of 14 residues. Germline CDR1 reads WSHSY; CDR2 reads SAAADI. V shed 8 bases and J shed 2 bases, with 16 bases lying between them. TCR beta libraries were prepared from cDNA with unique molecular identifiers. MiXCR, run by TCRdb on the PCR reads, gives a single entry per CDR3 protein. The sample gives some 800,000 distinct CDR3 sequences, 40% to 55% of which show up once; 4.9% is in the top ten. This clonotype was obtained from a girl aged 5 to 17 with multiple sclerosis. The chain is built from TRBV10-2 and TRBJ2-7; possible D gene TRBD2, 5 bases. Sequences were obtained from blood. The CDR3 loop is CASFGLSTPYEQYF. The CDR3 DNA reads TGCGCCAGCTTCGGACTCTCAACACCCTACGAGCAGTACTTC.